The next 20 T cell receptor beta chains were all read from a single sample in a study of cytomegalovirus exposure and HLA in healthy donors. In the PCR, 60 Vbeta and 13 Jbeta primers were used. Only in-frame clones appear in the TCRdb table, and some are missing; sequencing was by immunoSEQ multiplex PCR. The sample gives some 150,000 clones, 70% to 85% of which show up once; more than 3% is in the top ten. The source material was PBMCs. These receptors were collected from a man between 25 and 39 years old in good health and CMV-seropositive.

This rearrangement joins TRBV30 to TRBJ1-5, with 7 bases fitting TRBD1. Germline loops: CDR1 GTSNPN, CDR2 SVGIG (reference sequence). The CDR3 runs 12 residues. V was clipped by 6 bases and J by 7 bases; unmatched bases: 6. The CDR3 loop reads CACDRDKQPQHF. The CDR3 bases are TGTGCCTGTGACAGGGATAAGCAGCCCCAGCATTTT.

The chain recombines TRBV7-2 with TRBJ1-2, with D uncertain. The CDR3 consists of 14 residues. Germline values: CDR1 SGHTA, CDR2 FQGNSA. Trimming pared 5 bases from V and 2 bases from J, leaving 12 bases between. The CDR3 coding sequence is TGTGCCAGCAGCCTGGGCCCGGGGAACTATGGCTACACCTTC. Encoded protein: CASSLGPGNYGYTF.

The rearrangement links TRBV19 to TRBJ2-7; TRBD1 might be the D (5 bases). The germline V and J ends were trimmed by 1 base and 0 bases, with 7 bases remaining between them. The length of the CDR3 is 14 residues. From germline, CDR1 is LNHDA and CDR2 SQIVND (reference sequence). DNA of the CDR3: TGTGCCAGTAGTATAGGGACAAACTCCTACGAGCAGTACTTC. It yields the protein CASSIGTNSYEQYF.

This clone occurred once. CDR3 loop: CAWSVTSGLDTQYF. The DNA of the CDR3 is TGTGCCTGGAGTGTAACTAGCGGGCTAGATACGCAGTATTTT. The chain has TRBV30 and TRBJ2-3; 9 bases line up with TRBD2. The CDR3 consists of 14 residues. J lost 5 bases, V lost 0 bases, and 3 bases had no gene match. Germline-derived CDR1 and CDR2 are GTSNPN and SVGIG (reference sequence).

This clone showed up just a few times. This chain uses TRBV6-5 with TRBJ1-5, with 7 bases lining up with TRBD1. This CDR3 region has 13 residues. Germline trimming cut 9 bases from V and 7 bases from J; bases unmatched to any gene: 9. Looked up from germline, CDR1 is MNHEY and CDR2 is SVGAGI. The CDR3 reads CASGTARGQPQHF. The CDR3 DNA reads TGTGCCAGTGGGACAGCCAGAGGCCAGCCCCAGCATTTT.

The V call is TRBV10-3, the J call TRBJ2-3; 7 bases map to TRBD2. CDR3 size: 12 residues. V lost 7 bases to trimming and J lost 5 bases; unmatched junction nucleotides: 3. CDR1 is ENHRY, CDR2 SYGVKD, per germline. The CDR3 nucleotides read TGTGCCATCAAAGGGGAGGGAGATACGCAGTATTTT. It codes for CAIKGEGDTQYF.

The chain carries TRBV27 and TRBJ2-2, with 11 positions matching TRBD2. The CDR3 runs to 16 residues. V lost 5 bases and J lost 0; bases outside the gene matches: 2. Looked up from germline, CDR1 is MNHEY and CDR2 is SMNVEV (reference sequence). The CDR3 loop is CASSLLAGANTGELFF. CDR3 bases: TGTGCCAGCAGTCTACTAGCGGGGGCGAACACCGGGGAGCTGTTTTTT.

The gene calls are TRBV15 and TRBJ2-1; D is undetermined. Germline V lookup: CDR1 LNHNV, CDR2 YYDKDF (reference sequence). Trimming pared 0 bases from V and 2 bases from J, leaving 8 bases between. CDR3 size: 15 residues. The CDR3 here is CATSRDGDAYNEQFF. The CDR3 DNA is TGTGCCACCAGCAGAGACGGTGATGCCTACAATGAGCAGTTCTTC.

V gene TRBV2 combines with J gene TRBJ2-3; 8 nucleotides line up with TRBD1. Germline-derived CDR1 and CDR2 are SNHLY and FYNNEI. The CDR3 length is 14 residues. Trimming removed 6 bases from V and 4 bases from J; junction bases left unmatched: 6. CDR3 sequence: CASRDRGGPDTQYF. CDR3 nucleotide sequence: TGTGCCAGCAGAGACAGGGGAGGACCAGATACGCAGTATTTT.

CDR3 bases: TGCGCCAGCAGCTTGGCCTCCGGGACAGGGTATTACTATGGCTACACCTTC. It yields the protein CASSLASGTGYYYGYTF. This chain links TRBV5-1 with TRBJ1-2, with 9 bases lining up with TRBD1. Per the germline V gene, CDR1 is SGHRS and CDR2 is YFSETQ. The CDR3 runs to 17 residues. Trimming took 0 bases from V and 3 from J; bases not matched to a gene: 9.

This clone was picked up a small number of times. CDR3 region: CASSLGSGEQYF. Here the CDR3 DNA reads TGTGCCAGCAGTTTGGGGTCGGGGGAGCAGTACTTC. The V gene is TRBV27, the J gene TRBJ2-7; TRBD2 is a possible D gene (5 bases). The germline V gene encodes CDR1 MNHEY and CDR2 SMNVEV (reference sequence). Trimming took 3 bases from V and 7 from J, leaving 10 bases between them. This CDR3 contains 12 residues.

The rearrangement uses TRBV6-1 and TRBJ2-7; D is ambiguous. CDR1 is MNHNS, CDR2 SASEGT, per germline. Trimming took 1 base from V and 0 from J, leaving 13 bases between them. The CDR3 extends over 16 amino acids. The chain's CDR3 is CASSEVEAPYSYEQYF. CDR3 nucleotide sequence: TGTGCCAGCAGTGAAGTAGAGGCCCCTTACTCCTACGAGCAGTACTTC.

Details on this clone: The same CDR3 is also encoded by other DNA sequences in this sample. This chain links TRBV19 with TRBJ2-7; possible D gene TRBD1, 5 bases. V lost 3 bases, J lost 1 base, and 10 bases lay in between. The CDR3 has 14 residues. Germline CDR1 and CDR2: LNHDA and SQIVND (reference sequence). This CDR3 reads CASSISDSSYEQYF. The DNA for the CDR3 is TGTGCCAGTAGTATTTCCGACAGTTCCTACGAGCAGTACTTC.

The table lists this clone with a few counts. The V call is TRBV2, the J call TRBJ1-4; 9 positions match TRBD1. Losses at the gene ends were 4 bases for V and 6 bases for J; bases not matched to a gene: 12. This CDR3 is built from 17 residues. Germline lookup yields CDR1 SNHLY and CDR2 FYNNEI. CDR3 DNA: TGTGCCAGCAGTGCGGGAAGAGACAGGGGGACCGATGAAAAACTGTTTTTT. The encoded protein is CASSAGRDRGTDEKLFF.

As to this clone: One end of the junction fails to match germline, which may point to a read error. The chain recombines TRBV7-9 with TRBJ2-2; maybe TRBD1 (6 bases). The CDR3 extends over 12 amino acids. Germline V CDR1 and CDR2: SEHNR, FQNEAQ (reference sequence). The CDR3 region has the DNA TGTTCCAGCAGCTTAGGACAGAGGGAGCTGTTTTTT. Residues: CSSSLGQRELFF.

The sample holds a few counts of this clone. The CDR3, as DNA: TGTGCCAGCAGCTCGGGGGATAGCACAGATACGCAGTATTTT. Protein sequence: CASSSGDSTDTQYF. The rearrangement uses TRBV4-2 and TRBJ2-3; possibly TRBD2 for D (6 bases). The V and J ends lost 5 bases and 0 bases respectively, with 9 bases between them. Germline V gene data show CDR1 as LGHNA and CDR2 as YNFKEQ. This CDR3 is 14 amino acids long.

The chain links TRBV30 to TRBJ2-7; tentative D call: TRBD1 (6 bases). The CDR3 consists of 12 residues. The germline CDR1 and CDR2 sequences are GTSNPN and SVGIG (reference sequence). Trimming shortened V by 8 bases and J by 3 bases, and 14 bases separated the two germline ends. CDR3 in amino acids: CATRDTRYEQYF. CDR3 bases: TGTGCCACGAGGGACACCCGCTACGAGCAGTACTTC. Full variable domain (remainder filled in from reference TRBV30 and TRBJ2-7): SQTIHQWPATLVQPVGSPLSLECTVEGTSNPNLYWYRQAAGRGLQLLFYSVGIGQISSEVPQNLSASRPQDRQFILSSKKLLLSDSGFYLCATRDTRYEQYFGPGTRLTVT.

In this sample, this clone turned up a few times. This rearrangement joins TRBV29-1 to TRBJ1-2; 9 bases match TRBD1. Germline assignment: CDR1 SQVTM and CDR2 ANQGSEA. The CDR3 runs to 13 residues. V dropped 5 bases and J dropped 6; count of bases not matched to a gene: 7. CDR3 region: CSVRTGERHGYTF. The CDR3 coding sequence is TGCAGCGTTCGGACAGGGGAACGGCATGGCTACACCTTC. Combining the CDR3 with reference TRBV29-1 and TRBJ1-2 gives the whole variable domain SAVISQKPSRDICQRGTSLTIQCQVDSQVTMMFWYRQQPGQSLTLIATANQGSEATYESGFVIDKFPISRPNLTFSTLTVSNMSPEDSSIYLCSVRTGERHGYTFGSGTRLTVV.

This chain connects TRBV27 to TRBJ2-7, with 10 nucleotides matching TRBD2. Germline trimming cut 4 bases from V and 4 bases from J; bases unmatched to any gene: 4. CDR3 length: 14 amino acids. The germline gives CDR1 MNHEY, CDR2 SMNVEV (reference sequence). This chain's CDR3 is CASSWASGGYEQYF. In DNA form, the CDR3 reads TGTGCCAGCAGTTGGGCTAGCGGGGGTTACGAGCAGTACTTC.

V gene TRBV10-3 combines with J gene TRBJ2-7, with 7 bases matching TRBD1. This CDR3 region has 16 residues. The germline CDR1 and CDR2 sequences are ENHRY and SYGVKD. V trimming: 5 bases; J trimming: 1 base; junction bases outside the gene matches: 11. CDR3 in amino acids: CAISNTATGLSYEQYF. CDR3 bases: TGTGCCATCAGTAACACCGCGACAGGGCTATCCTACGAGCAGTACTTC.